The clone carrying this T cell receptor (beta chain) showed up just once. Its target is not known. A multiplex PCR was run with 60 Vbeta primers and 13 Jbeta primers. TCRdb's table, derived via immunoSEQ multiplex PCR, lists solely in-frame clones and lacks some. Found here are around 100,000 clones, approximately 82% of them singletons; the top ten hold roughly 22%. This sample stems from a study of cytomegalovirus exposure and HLA in healthy donors. Overall study findings and caveats: Fewer N-insertions (relative to the roughly 660-donor mean) were reportedly seen in an Asian-associated ancestry cluster in a later analysis.

The CDR3 has 18 amino acids. From germline, CDR1 is MNHEY and CDR2 SMNVEV (reference sequence). The V gene lost 0 bases and the J gene lost 0 bases, with 14 bases spanning the gap. The sequenced sample was PBMCs. The rearrangement uses TRBV27 and TRBJ1-4; D gene ambiguous. This sequence originates from a young man in good health and CMV-seropositive. In DNA form, the CDR3 reads TGTGCCAGCAGTTTATCTTCGGGAGGGCGGTCAACTAATGAAAAACTGTTTTTT. Encoded protein: CASSLSSGGRSTNEKLFF.